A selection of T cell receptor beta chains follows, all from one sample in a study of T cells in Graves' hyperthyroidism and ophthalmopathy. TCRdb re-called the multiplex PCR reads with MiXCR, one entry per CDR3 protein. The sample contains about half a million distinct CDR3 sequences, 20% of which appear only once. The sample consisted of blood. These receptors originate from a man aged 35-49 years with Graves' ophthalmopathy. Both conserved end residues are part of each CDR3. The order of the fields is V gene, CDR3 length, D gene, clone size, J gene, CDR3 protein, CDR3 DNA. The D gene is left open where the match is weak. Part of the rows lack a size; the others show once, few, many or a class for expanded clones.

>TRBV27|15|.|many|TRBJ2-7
CASSLGGGTAYEQYF
TGTGCCAGCAGTTTAGGGGGGGGCACAGCATACGAGCAGTACTTC
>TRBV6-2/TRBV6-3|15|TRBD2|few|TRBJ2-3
CASNILAGSPDTQYF
TGTGCCAGCAATATACTAGCGGGAAGCCCAGATACGCAGTATTTT
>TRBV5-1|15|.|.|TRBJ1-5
CASSWGGGSNQPQHF
TGCGCCAGCAGCTGGGGGGGGGGCTCTAATCAGCCCCAGCATTTT
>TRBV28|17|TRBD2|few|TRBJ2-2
CASSGAPASGSTGELFF
TGTGCCAGCAGCGGGGCACCGGCTAGCGGATCCACCGGGGAGCTGTTTTTT
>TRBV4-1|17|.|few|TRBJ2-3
CASSQPTRDTRQDTQYF
TGCGCCAGCAGCCAACCCACAAGGGACACACGCCAAGATACGCAGTATTTT
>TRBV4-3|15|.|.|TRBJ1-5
CASSQDYISNQPQHF
TGCGCCAGCAGCCAAGACTACATTAGCAATCAGCCCCAGCATTTT
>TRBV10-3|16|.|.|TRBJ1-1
CAIKEGTRQRNTEAFF
TGTGCCATCAAAGAGGGGACACGACAACGGAACACTGAAGCTTTCTTT
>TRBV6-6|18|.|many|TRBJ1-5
CASSYSSRDRVGNQPQHF
TGTGCCAGCAGTTACTCGTCCCGGGACCGGGTTGGCAATCAGCCCCAGCATTTT
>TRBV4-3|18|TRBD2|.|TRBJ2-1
CASSRSRGTSGRDNEQFF
TGCGCCAGCAGCCGGAGCCGCGGGACTAGCGGGAGAGACAATGAGCAGTTCTTC
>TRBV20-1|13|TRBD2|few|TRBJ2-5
CSARGTMAETQYF
TGCAGTGCTCGGGGGACTATGGCGGAGACCCAGTACTTC
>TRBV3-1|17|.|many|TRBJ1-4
CASSQEGNWGFNEKLFF
TGTGCCAGCAGCCAAGAAGGAAATTGGGGGTTCAACGAAAAACTGTTTTTT
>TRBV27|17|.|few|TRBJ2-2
CASSLSFGRANTGELFF
TGTGCCAGCAGTTTAAGCTTTGGACGCGCGAACACCGGGGAGCTGTTTTTT
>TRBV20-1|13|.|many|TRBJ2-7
CSAGGAASYEQYF
TGCAGTGCTGGGGGGGCGGCCTCCTACGAGCAGTACTTC
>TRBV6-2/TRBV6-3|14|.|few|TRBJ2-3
CASSARLLMDTQYF
TGTGCCAGCAGTGCGCGGCTGCTAATGGATACGCAGTATTTT
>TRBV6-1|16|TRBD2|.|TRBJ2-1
CASSEARAGGRSEQFF
TGTGCCAGCAGTGAAGCGCGCGCGGGGGGGCGGAGTGAGCAGTTCTTC
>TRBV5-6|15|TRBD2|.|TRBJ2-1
CASTLGLAGFDEQFF
TGTGCCAGCACCCTCGGACTAGCGGGATTCGATGAGCAGTTCTTC
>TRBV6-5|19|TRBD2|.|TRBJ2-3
CASSYSVLERGSSTDTQYF
TGTGCCAGCAGTTACTCGGTGCTCGAGCGGGGGAGTAGCACAGATACGCAGTATTTT
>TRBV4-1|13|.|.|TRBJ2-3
CASSRWGADTQYF
TGCGCCAGCAGCCGATGGGGAGCAGATACGCAGTATTTT
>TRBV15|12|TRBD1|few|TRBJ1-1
CATSRGTGQAFF
TGTGCCACCAGCAGAGGGACAGGGCAAGCTTTCTTT
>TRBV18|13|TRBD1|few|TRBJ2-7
CASSRDRGDEQYF
TGTGCCAGCTCAAGGGACAGGGGGGACGAGCAGTACTTC
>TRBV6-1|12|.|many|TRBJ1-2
CASSPSSDGYTF
TGTGCCAGCAGCCCCTCCTCCGATGGCTACACCTTC
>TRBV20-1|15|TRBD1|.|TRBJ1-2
CSARGPPGQAYGYTF
TGCAGTGCTAGAGGTCCCCCGGGACAGGCCTATGGCTACACCTTC
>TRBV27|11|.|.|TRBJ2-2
CASSSVGELFF
TGTGCCAGCAGTTCGGTCGGGGAGCTGTTTTTT
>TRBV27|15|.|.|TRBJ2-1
CASSLGTTSRNEQFF
TGTGCCAGCAGTTTGGGCACTACTTCTCGGAATGAGCAGTTCTTC
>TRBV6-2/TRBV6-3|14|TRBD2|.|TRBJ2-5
CAALGSGAGETQYF
TGTGCAGCGCTGGGTAGCGGAGCGGGGGAGACCCAGTACTTC
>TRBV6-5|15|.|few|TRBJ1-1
CASSYSVGAGAEAFF
TGTGCCAGCAGTTACTCGGTCGGTGCGGGAGCCGAAGCTTTCTTT
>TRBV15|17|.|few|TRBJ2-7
CATSRDLSGTPFHEQYF
TGTGCCACCAGCAGAGATCTGTCGGGAACCCCATTCCACGAGCAGTACTTC
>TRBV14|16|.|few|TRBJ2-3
CASGITRGGLPDTQYF
TGTGCCAGCGGTATTACACGGGGTGGGCTTCCCGATACGCAGTATTTT
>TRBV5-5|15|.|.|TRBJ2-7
CASSPTGGLTYEQYF
TGTGCCAGCAGCCCCACAGGTGGGTTAACCTACGAGCAGTACTTC
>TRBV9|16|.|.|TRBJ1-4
CASSVDQGFTNEKLFF
TGTGCCAGCAGCGTAGACCAGGGGTTCACTAATGAAAAACTGTTTTTT
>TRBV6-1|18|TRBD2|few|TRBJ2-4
CASTPRGLAGASKNIQYF
TGTGCCAGCACCCCGCGAGGACTAGCGGGGGCCTCCAAAAACATTCAGTACTTC
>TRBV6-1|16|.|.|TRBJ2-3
CASSLLGVADSDTQYF
TGTGCCAGCAGTCTCCTTGGTGTCGCGGATTCAGATACGCAGTATTTT
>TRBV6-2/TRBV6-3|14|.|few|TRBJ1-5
CASSYAGGGQPQHF
TGTGCCAGCAGTTACGCAGGCGGCGGTCAGCCCCAGCATTTT
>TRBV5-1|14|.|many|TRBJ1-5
CASSLAGTNQPQHF
TGTGCCAGCAGCTTAGCAGGGACCAATCAGCCCCAGCATTTT